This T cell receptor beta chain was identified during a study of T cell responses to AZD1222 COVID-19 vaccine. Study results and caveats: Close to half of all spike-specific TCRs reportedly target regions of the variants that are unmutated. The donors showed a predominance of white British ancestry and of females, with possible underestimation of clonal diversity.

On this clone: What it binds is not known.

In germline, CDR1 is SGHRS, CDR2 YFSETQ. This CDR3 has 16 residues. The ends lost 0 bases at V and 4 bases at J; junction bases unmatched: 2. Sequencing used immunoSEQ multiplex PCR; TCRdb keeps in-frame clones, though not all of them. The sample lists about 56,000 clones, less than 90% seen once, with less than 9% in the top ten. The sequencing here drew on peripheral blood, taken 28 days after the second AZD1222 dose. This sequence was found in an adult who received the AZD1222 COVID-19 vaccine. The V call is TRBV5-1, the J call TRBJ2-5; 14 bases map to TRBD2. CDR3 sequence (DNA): TGCGCCAGCAGCTTGGCGGGACTAGCGGGGGCAGAGACCCAGTACTTC. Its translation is CASSLAGLAGAETQYF. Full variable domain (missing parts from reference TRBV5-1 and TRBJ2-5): KAGVTQTPRYLIKTRGQQVTLSCSPISGHRSVSWYQQTPGQGLQFLFEYFSETQRNKGNFPGRFSGRQFSNSRSEMNVSTLELGDSALYLCASSLAGLAGAETQYFGPGTRLLVL.